This is a list of T cell receptor beta chains from one sample in a study of shared clonotypes between healthy human individuals. Measured with immunoSEQ multiplex PCR; TCRdb has only the in-frame clones, and not every one. The sample includes around 600,000 clones, around 96% of them seen just once. The sample was naive CD8+ T cells sorted from blood. These receptors were obtained from a woman aged 25 to 39 in good health. Both conserved end residues are part of each CDR3. A D gene is named only where the DNA matches it firmly. Clone size, where shown, is once, few, many, or a class for clones that have expanded.

D gene: -
V gene: TRBV27
J gene: TRBJ1-2
clone size: -
CDR3 protein: CASRLPRGFRANYGYTF
CDR3 DNA: TGTGCCAGCAGGCTACCGAGGGGGTTTCGGGCTAACTATGGCTACACCTTC

D gene: -
V gene: TRBV19
J gene: TRBJ1-1
clone size: -
CDR3 protein: CASSIAMFTEAFF
CDR3 DNA: TGTGCCAGTAGTATCGCGATGTTTACTGAAGCTTTCTTT

D gene: TRBD1
V gene: TRBV28
J gene: TRBJ2-1
clone size: -
CDR3 protein: CASSEMGQGGGHEQFF
CDR3 DNA: TGTGCCAGCAGTGAGATGGGACAGGGAGGAGGCCATGAGCAGTTCTTC

D gene: -
V gene: TRBV6-5
J gene: TRBJ1-5
clone size: -
CDR3 protein: CASSLDSSNQPQHF
CDR3 DNA: TGTGCCAGCAGCTTGGACAGTAGCAATCAGCCCCAGCATTTT

D gene: -
V gene: TRBV27
J gene: TRBJ2-7
clone size: few
CDR3 protein: CASSLRGSHDQYEQYF
CDR3 DNA: TGTGCCAGCAGTTTACGAGGGAGCCATGATCAGTACGAGCAGTACTTC

D gene: TRBD2
V gene: TRBV9
J gene: TRBJ2-5
clone size: -
CDR3 protein: CASSPTSGRAGETQYF
CDR3 DNA: TGTGCCAGCAGCCCGACTAGCGGGAGGGCGGGTGAGACCCAGTACTTC

D gene: -
V gene: TRBV9
J gene: TRBJ2-1
clone size: -
CDR3 protein: CASSVGRGSNNEQFF
CDR3 DNA: TGTGCCAGCAGCGTAGGCAGGGGTTCAAACAATGAGCAGTTCTTC

D gene: TRBD1
V gene: TRBV5-1
J gene: TRBJ2-1
clone size: once
CDR3 protein: CASSLGEGARQFF
CDR3 DNA: TGCGCCAGCAGCTTGGGCGAGGGGGCGCGACAGTTCTTC

D gene: -
V gene: TRBV10-1
J gene: TRBJ2-5
clone size: -
CDR3 protein: CASSNLAEGEETQYF
CDR3 DNA: TGCGCCAGCAGCAACCTAGCGGAGGGGGAAGAGACCCAGTACTTC

D gene: -
V gene: TRBV28
J gene: TRBJ1-5
clone size: -
CDR3 protein: CASSFLGANQPQHF
CDR3 DNA: TGTGCCAGCAGTTTTTTGGGGGCTAATCAGCCCCAGCATTTT

D gene: -
V gene: TRBV10-3
J gene: TRBJ1-5
clone size: -
CDR3 protein: CATYGGEGSNQPQHF
CDR3 DNA: TGTGCCACCTATGGCGGCGAGGGTAGCAATCAGCCCCAGCATTTT

D gene: -
V gene: TRBV14
J gene: TRBJ2-1
clone size: -
CDR3 protein: CASSQEVGGDYNNEQFF
CDR3 DNA: TGTGCCAGCAGCCAAGAAGTAGGGGGAGACTACAACAATGAGCAGTTCTTC

D gene: -
V gene: TRBV5-4
J gene: TRBJ2-7
clone size: -
CDR3 protein: CASSDWDLPASGEQYF
CDR3 DNA: TGTGCCAGCAGCGACTGGGACCTCCCTGCATCAGGCGAGCAGTACTTC

D gene: -
V gene: TRBV7-9
J gene: TRBJ2-7
clone size: -
CDR3 protein: CASSPRTYSYEQYF
CDR3 DNA: TGTGCCAGCAGCCCGCGGACTTATTCCTACGAGCAGTACTTC

D gene: TRBD1
V gene: TRBV9
J gene: TRBJ2-1
clone size: -
CDR3 protein: CASSETGNSYNEQFF
CDR3 DNA: TGTGCCAGCAGCGAGACAGGGAATTCCTACAATGAGCAGTTCTTC

D gene: TRBD1
V gene: TRBV6-1
J gene: TRBJ1-2
clone size: -
CDR3 protein: CASSEVGGTGGSSYGYTF
CDR3 DNA: TGTGCCAGCAGTGAAGTCGGGGGGACAGGGGGCTCCAGCTATGGCTACACCTTC

D gene: -
V gene: TRBV28
J gene: TRBJ2-1
clone size: -
CDR3 protein: CASSSQGDEQFF
CDR3 DNA: TGTGCCAGCAGCTCACAGGGTGATGAGCAGTTCTTC

D gene: TRBD2
V gene: TRBV4-1
J gene: TRBJ2-1
clone size: -
CDR3 protein: CASSQDWTSGSGNEQFF
CDR3 DNA: TGCGCCAGCAGCCAAGATTGGACTAGCGGGAGCGGTAATGAGCAGTTCTTC

D gene: TRBD2
V gene: TRBV7-2
J gene: TRBJ2-7
clone size: -
CDR3 protein: CASSFWTSWFYEQYF
CDR3 DNA: TGTGCCAGCAGCTTCTGGACTAGCTGGTTCTACGAGCAGTACTTC

D gene: -
V gene: TRBV21-1
J gene: TRBJ1-3
clone size: once
CDR3 protein: CASSKAGGRHLSGNTIYF
CDR3 DNA: TGTGCCAGCAGCAAAGCCGGGGGGAGGCACCTCTCTGGAAACACCATATATTTT

D gene: TRBD2
V gene: TRBV4-1
J gene: TRBJ2-7
clone size: -
CDR3 protein: CASSHRTSGSYEQYF
CDR3 DNA: TGCGCCAGCAGCCATAGGACTAGCGGCTCCTACGAGCAGTACTTC

D gene: -
V gene: TRBV5-5
J gene: TRBJ2-1
clone size: once
CDR3 protein: CATMGGADEQFF
CDR3 DNA: TGTGCCACCATGGGCGGAGCGGATGAGCAGTTCTTC

D gene: TRBD2
V gene: TRBV4-1
J gene: TRBJ2-1
clone size: -
CDR3 protein: CASSLRTSGLYNEQFF
CDR3 DNA: TGCGCCAGCAGCCTCCGGACTAGCGGGCTTTACAATGAGCAGTTCTTC

D gene: -
V gene: TRBV27
J gene: TRBJ2-1
clone size: -
CDR3 protein: CASSPNLARQSEQFF
CDR3 DNA: TGTGCCAGCAGTCCCAATCTCGCGCGACAGAGCGAGCAGTTCTTC

D gene: -
V gene: TRBV4-1
J gene: TRBJ2-1
clone size: -
CDR3 protein: CASSQVQYNEQFF
CDR3 DNA: TGCGCCAGCAGCCAGGTACAGTACAATGAGCAGTTCTTC

D gene: -
V gene: TRBV27
J gene: TRBJ2-7
clone size: -
CDR3 protein: CASSFTGATYEQYF
CDR3 DNA: TGTGCCAGCAGTTTTACTGGGGCAACCTACGAGCAGTACTTC

D gene: -
V gene: TRBV5-6
J gene: TRBJ2-3
clone size: -
CDR3 protein: CASSLKGARDTQYF
CDR3 DNA: TGTGCCAGCAGCTTGAAAGGGGCCCGGGATACGCAGTATTTT

D gene: TRBD1
V gene: TRBV28
J gene: TRBJ1-4
clone size: -
CDR3 protein: CASSEQGAEGEKLFF
CDR3 DNA: TGTGCCAGCAGTGAACAGGGGGCGGAGGGTGAAAAACTGTTTTTT

D gene: -
V gene: TRBV27
J gene: TRBJ1-2
clone size: -
CDR3 protein: CASRQPESQGYTF
CDR3 DNA: TGTGCCAGCAGACAGCCAGAGTCGCAAGGCTACACCTTC